These T cell receptor beta chains were read from a single sample in a study of T cell repertoires in cytomegalovirus infection. One entry per CDR3 protein, called by TCRdb with MiXCR from the reads. This table has 310,000 or so distinct CDR3 sequences, 15% to 20% appearing once. The sequenced material came from PBMCs. The origin of the receptors is a human donor in good health (CMV status not recorded). Some clones in this sample may be carry-over from other donors' samples. Each CDR3 is given with its conserved first and last residue. A D gene is named only where the DNA matches it firmly. Clone size is given for some rows only: seen once, a few or many times, or a class if the clone is expanded.

J | V | D | size | DNA | CDR3
TRBJ2-1 | TRBV10-3 | - | few | TGTGCCAGCGCCGGTTCTCTTCGCAATGAGCAGTTCTTC | CASAGSLRNEQFF
TRBJ1-5 | TRBV7-2 | TRBD1 | - | TGTGCCAGCAGCCCGTGGACAGGGGAGGGACAGCCCCAGCATTTT | CASSPWTGEGQPQHF
TRBJ2-3 | TRBV10-3 | - | few | TGTGCCATCAGTGGAGGGGGACTAAGCACAGATACGCAGTATTTT | CAISGGGLSTDTQYF
TRBJ1-1 | TRBV7-2 | TRBD1 | many | TGTGCCAGCAGCATGACAGGGGGAGATACTGAAGCTTTCTTT | CASSMTGGDTEAFF
TRBJ1-2 | TRBV28 | - | few | TGTGCCAGCAGTTCAGGGGACGGCTACACCTTC | CASSSGDGYTF
TRBJ1-2 | TRBV5-4 | TRBD1 | - | TGTGCCAGCAGATCGACAGGGGGCAATGGCTACACCTTC | CASRSTGGNGYTF
TRBJ2-1 | TRBV7-2 | TRBD2 | - | TGTGCCAGCGGCCTAGCGGGGGGGCCTAGGGGCAATGAGCAGTTCTTC | CASGLAGGPRGNEQFF
TRBJ2-2 | TRBV5-1 | - | - | TGCGCCAGCAGCTCATCCGGGACACCAAAGAACACCGGGGAGCTGTTTTTT | CASSSSGTPKNTGELFF
TRBJ1-6 | TRBV28 | - | - | TGTGCCAGCAGTTTAAGGCCGCTTGGTTCACCCCTCCACTTT | CASSLRPLGSPLHF
TRBJ2-1 | TRBV4-1 | TRBD2 | - | TGCGCCAGCAGCAAGGGGGACGGGACTAGCGGGGGGAACGAGCAGTTCTTC | CASSKGDGTSGGNEQFF
TRBJ2-7 | TRBV6-1 | TRBD1 | - | TGTGCCAGCACCCCGGGGGACAGGGGCTACGAGCAGTACTTC | CASTPGDRGYEQYF